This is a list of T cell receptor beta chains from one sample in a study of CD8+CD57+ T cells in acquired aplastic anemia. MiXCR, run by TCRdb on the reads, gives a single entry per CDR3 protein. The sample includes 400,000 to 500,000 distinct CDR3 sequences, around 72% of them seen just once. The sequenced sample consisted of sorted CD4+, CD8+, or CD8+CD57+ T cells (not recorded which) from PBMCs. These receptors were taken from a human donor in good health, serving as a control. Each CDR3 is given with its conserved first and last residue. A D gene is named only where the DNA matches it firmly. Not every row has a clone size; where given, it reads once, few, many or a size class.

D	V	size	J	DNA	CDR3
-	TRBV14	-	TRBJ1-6	TGTGCCAGCAGCCAATTGTGGGAATCTTCGCCCCTCCACTTT	CASSQLWESSPLHF
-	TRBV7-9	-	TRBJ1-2	TGTGCCAGCAGGGCTGCCTGGGACTATGGCTACACCTTC	CASRAAWDYGYTF
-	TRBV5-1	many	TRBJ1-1	TGCGCCAGCAGCTCCGGAGGGAGGTTGACTGAAGCTTTCTTT	CASSSGGRLTEAFF
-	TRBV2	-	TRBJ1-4	TGTGCCAGCAGTGAAAGAGGGTTAGATGAAAAACTGTTTTTT	CASSERGLDEKLFF
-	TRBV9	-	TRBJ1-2	TGTGCCAGCAGCGTAGGGGGCTTTAGCTATGACGCCACCTTC	CASSVGGFSYDATF
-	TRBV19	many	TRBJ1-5	TGTGCCAGTAGTATAGGCGGGGGCCGGGGTTGGCCCCAGCATTTT	CASSIGGGRGWPQHF
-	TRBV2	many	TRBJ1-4	TGTGCCAGCAGTGGGACGGGTCCAAAACTGTTTTTT	CASSGTGPKLFF
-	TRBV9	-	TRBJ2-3	TGTGCCAGCAGCCCCAGTGGCGGACGCACAGATACGCAGTATTTT	CASSPSGGRTDTQYF
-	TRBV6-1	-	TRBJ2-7	TGTGCCAGCACCATAGCAGGGGAACTCTACGAGCAGTACTTC	CASTIAGELYEQYF
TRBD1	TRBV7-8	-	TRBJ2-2	TGTGCCAGCAGCGTAGGGGGACAGGGGTTAGGTGAGCAGCTGTTTTTT	CASSVGGQGLGEQLFF
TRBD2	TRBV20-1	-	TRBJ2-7	TGCAGTGCCACGGGACTAGCGGACGACCAGTACTTC	CSATGLADDQYF
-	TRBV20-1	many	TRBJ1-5	TGCAGTGCTAGAGTAAGTGGGCGGGACAAAAATCAGCCCCAGCATTTT	CSARVSGRDKNQPQHF
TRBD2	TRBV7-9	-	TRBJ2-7	TGTGCCAGCACGGGAGGGAGACCCAGTACTTACGAGCAGTACTTC	CASTGGRPSTYEQYF
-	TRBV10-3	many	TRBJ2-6	TGTGCCATCAGTGAGGGCCAGCCTGGGGCCAACGTCCTGACTTTC	CAISEGQPGANVLTF
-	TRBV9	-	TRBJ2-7	TGTGCCAGCAGCTTAGGTGATTGCTACACGCAGTACTTC	CASSLGDCYTQYF
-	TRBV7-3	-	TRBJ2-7	-	CASSLPVGRGAEEYF
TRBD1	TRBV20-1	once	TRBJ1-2	TGCAGTGCCCAAGAAGGGACAGGGGCCTATGGCTACACCTTC	CSAQEGTGAYGYTF
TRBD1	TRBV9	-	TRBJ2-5	TGTGCCAGCAGCGAAGTTCCCGGGACAGGGGAGACTGAGTACTTC	CASSEVPGTGETEYF
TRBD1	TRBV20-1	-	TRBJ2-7	TGCAGTGCTAGATATCCTGGGACAGGTCCCTACGAGCAGTACTTC	CSARYPGTGPYEQYF
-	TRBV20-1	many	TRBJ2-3	TGCAGTGCTAGTCCGAGCCTCCATTCGGGAGATACGCAGTATTTT	CSASPSLHSGDTQYF
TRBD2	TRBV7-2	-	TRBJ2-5	TGTGCCAGCAGCCCAGGCGCTAGCGGGGGGCAAGAGACCTTC	CASSPGASGGQETF
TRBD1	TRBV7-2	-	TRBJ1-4	TGTGCCAGCAGCCAGGGGGGAGACCGAGTCGGGCAATACCTGTTTTTT	CASSQGGDRVGQYLFF
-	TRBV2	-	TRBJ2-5	TGTGCCAGCACAGGAGGGCGCCATGAGCCCCAGTACTTC	CASTGGRHEPQYF
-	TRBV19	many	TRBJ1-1	TGTGCCAGTAGTATGGGGTCTTTGACTCAAGCTTTCTTT	CASSMGSLTQAFF
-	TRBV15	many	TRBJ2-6	TGTGCCACCAGCAGAGATATCGGCTCTGGGGCCAACGTCCTGACTTTC	CATSRDIGSGANVLTF
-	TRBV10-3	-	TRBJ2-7	TGTGCCATCAGGCAAAGACCCCTAAACGAGCAGTACTTC	CAIRQRPLNEQYF
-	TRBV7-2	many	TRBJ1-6	TGTGCCAGCAGCTTAGAAATGTTAGGGGCAGCGGGTAATTCACCCCTCCACTTT	CASSLEMLGAAGNSPLHF
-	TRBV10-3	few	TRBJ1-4	TGTGCCATCAGCCGAGGAACAGGGCAAAATGAGGAACTGTTTTTT	CAISRGTGQNEELFF
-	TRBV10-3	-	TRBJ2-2	TGTGCCATCAGCCCGACCGGCGGGGTTTACACCGGGGAGCTGTTTTTT	CAISPTGGVYTGELFF
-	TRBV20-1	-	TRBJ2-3	TGCAGTGCGTCTGGAGAGGGGTGGTCAGATACGCAGTATTTT	CSASGEGWSDTQYF
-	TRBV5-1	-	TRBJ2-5	TGCGCCAGCAGCTTCGGGGACACTGAAGCCCAGTACTTC	CASSFGDTEAQYF
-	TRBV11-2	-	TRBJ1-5	TGTGCCAGCAGCCACCGACCGGATCATCAGCCCCAGCATTTT	CASSHRPDHQPQHF
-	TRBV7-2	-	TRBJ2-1	TGTGCCAGTGTAAGGAGGACGGGGACGAATGAGCAGTTCTTC	CASVRRTGTNEQFF
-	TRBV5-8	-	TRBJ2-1	TGTGCCAACAGCTTAAGGGGCGGGGCCAATGAGCAGTTCTTC	CANSLRGGANEQFF
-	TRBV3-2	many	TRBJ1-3	TGTGCCAGCAGCCAAGCAGGTGCGGAAAACACCATATATTTT	CASSQAGAENTIYF
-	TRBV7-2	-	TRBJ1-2	TGTGCCAGCAGCGGAGCAAGAGAGTATAGCTACACCTTC	CASSGAREYSYTF
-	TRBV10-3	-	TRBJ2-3	TGTGCCATCAGTGACGCATCCACAGATACCCAGTATTTT	CAISDASTDTQYF
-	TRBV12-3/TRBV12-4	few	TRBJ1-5	TGTGCCAGCAGTTTAGGTGAGACGGAGACCCAGCATTTT	CASSLGETETQHF
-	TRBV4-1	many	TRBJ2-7	TGCGCCAGCAGCCAGGGCCACTCGAGCTCCTACGAGCAGTACTTC	CASSQGHSSSYEQYF
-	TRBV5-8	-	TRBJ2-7	TGTGCCAGCAGCATCCACAAGACCTACGAGCAGTACTTC	CASSIHKTYEQYF
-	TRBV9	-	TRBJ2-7	TGTGCCAGCAGTTTTCCGGGACGGGGGACGGCCGCCGAGCAGTACTTC	CASSFPGRGTAAEQYF
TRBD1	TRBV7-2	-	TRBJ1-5	TGTGCCAGCAGCCCCGGGACAGGGGTATACGAGCATTTT	CASSPGTGVYEHF
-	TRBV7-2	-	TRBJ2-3	TGTGCCAGCAGTACCGGGACCAATCCGGATACGCAGTTTTTT	CASSTGTNPDTQFF
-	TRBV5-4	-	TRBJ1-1	TGTGCCAGCAGCTTACAGCGGGCGGCCACTGAAGCTTTCTTT	CASSLQRAATEAFF
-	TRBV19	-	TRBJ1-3	TGTGCCAGTAGCCCAAGGCTAGGCCGGTCTGGAAACACGCTATATTTT	CASSPRLGRSGNTLYF
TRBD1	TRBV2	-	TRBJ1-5	TGTGCCAGCAGTGGAGGGGACAGGGGGGGATCGGGGGCCCAGCATTTT	CASSGGDRGGSGAQHF
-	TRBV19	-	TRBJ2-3	TGTGCCAGTAGTATACAGGGGGGGGCCGATACGCAGTATTTT	CASSIQGGADTQYF
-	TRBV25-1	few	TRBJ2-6	TGTGCCTGCAGTGTTACTTCCGGGGTCTCTGGGGCCAACGTCCTGGCTTTC	CACSVTSGVSGANVLAF
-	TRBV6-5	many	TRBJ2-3	TGTGCCAGCAGTTACGGGCTTGAGACGCAGTATTTT	CASSYGLETQYF
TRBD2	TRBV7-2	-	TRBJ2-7	TGTGCCAGCAGCACTAGGAGCGGGGTCGACTATGGCTACTTC	CASSTRSGVDYGYF